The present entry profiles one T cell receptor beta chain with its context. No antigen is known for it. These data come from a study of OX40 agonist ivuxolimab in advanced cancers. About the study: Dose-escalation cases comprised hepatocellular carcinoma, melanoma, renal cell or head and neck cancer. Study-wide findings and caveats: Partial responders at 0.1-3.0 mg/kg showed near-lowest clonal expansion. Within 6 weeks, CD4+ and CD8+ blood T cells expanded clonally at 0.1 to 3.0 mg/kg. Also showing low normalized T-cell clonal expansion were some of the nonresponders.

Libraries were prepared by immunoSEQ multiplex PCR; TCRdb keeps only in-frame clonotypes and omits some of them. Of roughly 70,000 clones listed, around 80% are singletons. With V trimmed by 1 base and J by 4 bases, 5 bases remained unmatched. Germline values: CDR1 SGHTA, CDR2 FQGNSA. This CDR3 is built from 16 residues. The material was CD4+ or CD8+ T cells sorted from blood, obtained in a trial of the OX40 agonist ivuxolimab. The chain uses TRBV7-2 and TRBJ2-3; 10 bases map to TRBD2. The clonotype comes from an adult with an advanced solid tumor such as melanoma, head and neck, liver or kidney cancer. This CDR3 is CASSLEGSGRSDTQYF. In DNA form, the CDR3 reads TGTGCCAGCAGCTTAGAAGGTAGCGGGAGGTCAGATACGCAGTATTTT.